The 2 T cell receptor beta chains below come from one sample, sequenced in a study of blood T cell repertoires in COVID-19. Clones were sequenced by immunoSEQ multiplex PCR, and TCRdb holds only the in-frame ones, with some missing. The sample holds under 200,000 clones, around four fifths seen once. What was sequenced was peripheral blood. These receptors originate from an elderly woman with active or convalescent COVID-19.

The V gene is TRBV5-8, the J gene TRBJ2-1; possible D gene TRBD1, 5 bases. Between the trimmed V and J ends, which lost 0 bases and 0 bases, there was a span of 10 bases. Germline-derived CDR1 and CDR2 are SGHTS and YDEGEE. The CDR3 extends over 16 amino acids. CDR3 in amino acids: CASSLGQRPSYNEQFF. The CDR3, as DNA: TGTGCCAGCAGCTTGGGACAGAGACCCTCCTACAATGAGCAGTTCTTC.

The rearrangement links TRBV7-2 to TRBJ1-1, with TRBD1 matching 7 bases. V lost 5 bases, J lost 6 bases, and 9 bases stayed unmatched. The CDR3 consists of 14 residues. Germline lookup yields CDR1 SGHTA and CDR2 FQGNSA. CDR3 bases: TGTGCCAGCAGCCCCACCAGGGGGGTTTCTGAAGCTTTCTTT. It specifies CASSPTRGVSEAFF.